This TCR beta chain was found in a study of beta chain features in type 1 diabetes. Isolated RNA was reverse transcribed in full, so expressed TCRB transcripts were sequenced. Assay: immunoSEQ multiplex PCR; the TCRdb copy retains only in-frame clones and omits some. Altogether 10,000 to 15,000 clones are present, about half being singletons, with the ten largest covering over 0.95%. The CDR3 length is 15 residues. The germline V gene has CDR1 MDHEN and CDR2 SYDVKM. The J segment lost 2 bases and the V segment lost 8 bases, leaving 9 bases of the junction unmatched. The receptor's source is a man aged 18-30 years in good health. Material: stem cell memory CD4+ T cells from blood. The chain uses TRBV28 and TRBJ2-1, with 7 bases fitting TRBD2. CDR3 sequence (DNA): TGTGCCAGCGGTCGACGGGGGGTCACCTACAATGAGCAGTTCTTC. Encoded protein: CASGRRGVTYNEQFF.